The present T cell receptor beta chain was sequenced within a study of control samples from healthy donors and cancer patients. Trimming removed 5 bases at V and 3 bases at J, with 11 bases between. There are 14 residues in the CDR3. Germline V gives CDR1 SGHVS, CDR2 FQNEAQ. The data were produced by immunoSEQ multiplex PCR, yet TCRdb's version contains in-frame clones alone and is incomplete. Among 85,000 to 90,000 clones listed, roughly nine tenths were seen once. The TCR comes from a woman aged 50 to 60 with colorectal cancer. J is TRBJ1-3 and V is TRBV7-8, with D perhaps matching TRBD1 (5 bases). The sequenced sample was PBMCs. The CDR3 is CASSATGYGNTIYF. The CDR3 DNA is TGTGCCAGCAGCGCTACAGGTTATGGAAACACCATATATTTT.